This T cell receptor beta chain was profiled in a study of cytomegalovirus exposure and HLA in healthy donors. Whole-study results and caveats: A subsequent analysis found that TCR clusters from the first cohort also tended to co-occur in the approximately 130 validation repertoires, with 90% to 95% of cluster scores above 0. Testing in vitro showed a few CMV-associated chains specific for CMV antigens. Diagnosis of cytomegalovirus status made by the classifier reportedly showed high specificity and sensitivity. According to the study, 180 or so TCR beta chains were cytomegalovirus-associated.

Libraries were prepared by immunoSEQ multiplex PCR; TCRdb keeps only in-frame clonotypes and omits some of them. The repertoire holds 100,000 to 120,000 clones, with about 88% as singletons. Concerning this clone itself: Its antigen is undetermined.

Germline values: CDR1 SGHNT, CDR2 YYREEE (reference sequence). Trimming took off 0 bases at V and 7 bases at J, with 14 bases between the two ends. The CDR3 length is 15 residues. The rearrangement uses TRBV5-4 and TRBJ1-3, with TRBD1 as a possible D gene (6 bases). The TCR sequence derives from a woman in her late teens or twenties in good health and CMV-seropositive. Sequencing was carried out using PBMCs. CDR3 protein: CASSLDRAVGNTIYF. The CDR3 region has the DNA TGTGCCAGCAGCTTGGACAGGGCGGTAGGCAACACCATATATTTT. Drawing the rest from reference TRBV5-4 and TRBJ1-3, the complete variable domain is ETGVTQSPTHLIKTRGQQVTLRCSSQSGHNTVSWYQQALGQGPQFIFQYYREEENGRGNFPPRFSGLQFPNYSSELNVNALELDDSALYLCASSLDRAVGNTIYFGEGSWLTVV.